The 25 T cell receptor beta chains below come from one sample, sequenced in a study of Graves' ophthalmopathy and Graves' hyperthyroidism. Researchers took RNA transcripts and amplified TCR beta CDR3 regions from them. The first round was an RT-PCR with HTBI primers, and the second round was a multiplex PCR. In TCRdb, the multiplex PCR reads were re-called with MiXCR into one record per CDR3 protein. The data hold some 160,000 distinct CDR3 sequences, with around two fifths observed a single time. The sequenced material came from peripheral blood. The receptor set was obtained from a man aged 30 to 39 with Graves' ophthalmopathy.

Many counts were recorded for this clonotype. The J gene is TRBJ2-1, the V gene TRBV7-3; D gene ambiguous. The CDR3 is 16 residues long. Trimming took off 2 bases at V and 5 bases at J, with 16 bases between the two ends. Germline loops: CDR1 SGHTA, CDR2 FQGTGA. In nucleotides, the CDR3 is TGTGCCAGCAGCTTAGCCGGACCGGGCGGTAACAATGAGCAGTTCTTC. It codes for CASSLAGPGGNNEQFF.

The gene calls are TRBV7-8 and TRBJ1-5; perhaps TRBD1 as D (6 bases). Germline CDR1 is SGHVS and CDR2 is FQNEAQ. This CDR3 comprises 17 residues. V lost 2 bases to trimming and J lost 4 bases, with 18 bases between them. The CDR3 DNA reads as TGTGCCAGCAGCTTAATAACCAGGGGACGGCCAAATCAGCCCCAGCATTTT. It specifies CASSLITRGRPNQPQHF.

The gene calls are TRBV15 and TRBJ2-5; TRBD1 matches at 7 bases. Germline values: CDR1 LNHNV, CDR2 YYDKDF (reference sequence). J lost 2 bases, V lost 5 bases, and 5 bases had no gene match. The CDR3 length is 14 residues. The CDR3 DNA follows: TGTGCCACCAGCCCCGAGGGACAGCAAGAGACCCAGTACTTC. Its translation: CATSPEGQQETQYF.

The CDR3 nucleotides read TGTGCCAGCTCGGTAGGACAGTATAATTCACCCCTCCACTTT. Protein sequence: CASSVGQYNSPLHF. The chain links TRBV12-3 or TRBV12-4 to TRBJ1-6; D possibly corresponds to TRBD1 (6 bases). The V end lost 8 bases, the J end lost 4 bases, and 12 bases lay between the germline ends. The CDR3 totals 14 residues.

This clonotype appeared many times. No conserved phenylalanine or tryptophan is present at the end of the CDR3, so a read error is the likely explanation. This chain connects TRBV6-2 or TRBV6-3 to TRBJ2-4; D might be TRBD2 (6 bases). Trimming cost V 4 bases and J 6 bases, with 13 bases left between them. The CDR3 loop spans 14 amino acids. Germline CDR1 and CDR2: MNHEY and SVGEGT. CDR3 region: CASSSGVVGNIQYL. The DNA for the CDR3 is TGTGCCAGCAGTTCGGGAGTTGTTGGAAACATTCAGTACCTC.

This clonotype was seen a few times. The CDR3 region is CASRPPTGENGYTF. CDR3 coding DNA: TGTGCCAGCAGACCACCGACAGGGGAGAATGGCTACACCTTC. The chain joins TRBV6-1 to TRBJ1-2, with TRBD1 matching over 8 bases. Per germline, CDR1 MNHNS and CDR2 SASEGT. J gave up 6 bases and V 6 bases, and 9 bases lay outside the gene matches. The CDR3 totals 14 residues.

There are many counts of this clonotype. The CDR3 region has the DNA TGTGCCAGTTCGGTAGGGACAGGGGGTCGGCCCCAGCATTTT. It translates to CASSVGTGGRPQHF. The chain uses TRBV19 and TRBJ1-5, with 11 bases lining up with TRBD1. The germline V gene encodes CDR1 LNHDA and CDR2 SQIVND (reference sequence). Trimming took 8 bases from V and 9 from J; bases not matched to a gene: 9. The length of the CDR3 is 14 residues.

CDR3 loop: CASTGGWDTEAFF. Here the CDR3 DNA reads TGCGCCAGCACTGGGGGTTGGGACACTGAAGCTTTCTTT. This chain links TRBV5-1 with TRBJ1-1; perhaps TRBD1 as D (5 bases). The V gene lost 6 bases and the J gene lost 3 bases, with 12 bases spanning the gap. The CDR3 totals 13 residues. Germline V gene sequence: CDR1 SGHRS, CDR2 YFSETQ.

In its sample, this clonotype was seen many times. This sequence joins TRBV28 and TRBJ2-5; D is unclear. V was pared by 6 bases and J by 4 bases, with 21 bases between. This CDR3 is built from 16 residues. The germline CDR1 and CDR2 sequences are MDHEN and SYDVKM. For the CDR3, the DNA is TGTGCCAGCAGCCTTCTAGGGCAGGCAGGCCGAGAGACCCAGTACTTC. It is translated as CASSLLGQAGRETQYF.

The chain carries TRBV19 and TRBJ2-2; D not certain. Between the trimmed V and J ends, which lost 6 bases and 4 bases, there was a span of 9 bases. The CDR3 has 13 amino acids. Germline assignment: CDR1 LNHDA and CDR2 SQIVND (reference sequence). CDR3 bases: TGTGCCAGTAGAGTGGTGGGCACCGGGGAGCTGTTTTTT. The encoded protein is CASRVVGTGELFF.

The chain recombines TRBV19 with TRBJ1-5; D unclear. Trimming stripped 5 bases from V and 1 base from J, with 12 bases between. CDR3 length: 15 amino acids. Germline CDR1 reads LNHDA; CDR2 reads SQIVND (reference sequence). The chain's CDR3 is CASSPRSMSNQPQHF. The DNA of the CDR3 is TGTGCCAGTAGTCCTCGGTCGATGAGCAATCAGCCCCAGCATTTT.

This clonotype was picked up many times. V is TRBV24-1 and J is TRBJ2-2; D might be TRBD1 (6 bases). The CDR3 extends over 16 amino acids. V was trimmed by 3 bases and J by 3 bases, leaving 13 bases between them. Germline lookup yields CDR1 KGHDR and CDR2 SFDVKD. The CDR3 coding sequence is TGTGCCACCAGTGATCTGGCACAGGGCGACACCGGGGAGCTGTTTTTT. This encodes CATSDLAQGDTGELFF.

This clonotype was detected many times. The J gene is TRBJ1-2, the V gene TRBV4-3, with TRBD1 matching 7 bases. Germline V gene sequence: CDR1 LGHNA, CDR2 YSLEER. The CDR3 spans 16 residues. V lost 3 bases and J lost 1; bases outside the gene matches: 8. CDR3 in amino acids: CASSQDRDSGNYGYTF. Here the CDR3 DNA reads TGCGCCAGCAGCCAGGACCGGGACAGCGGTAACTATGGCTACACCTTC.

This clonotype was recorded many times. The V and J genes are TRBV6-2 or TRBV6-3 and TRBJ2-7; unclear D gene. Per the germline V gene, CDR1 is MNHEY and CDR2 is SVGEGT. Trimming took off 4 bases at V and 1 base at J, with 5 bases between the two ends. This CDR3 region has 12 residues. CDR3 sequence (DNA): TGTGCCAGCAGTTTCCTATCCTACGAGCAGTACTTC. This translates into CASSFLSYEQYF.

The chain is built from TRBV28 and TRBJ2-5; D possibly uses TRBD1 or TRBD2 (5 bases each). From germline, CDR1 is MDHEN and CDR2 SYDVKM. V gave up 10 bases and J gave up 9 bases, with 18 bases separating them. The CDR3 is made up of 12 amino acids. CDR3 bases: TGTGCCACCACCGGTGCGAGGGGAGCCCAGTACTTC. Encoded protein: CATTGARGAQYF.

In its sample, this clonotype was seen many times. The gene calls are TRBV6-2 or TRBV6-3 and TRBJ1-1; perhaps TRBD1 as D (6 bases). There are 15 residues in the CDR3. Germline assignment: CDR1 MNHEY and CDR2 SVGEGT. The germline V and J ends were trimmed by 6 bases and 5 bases, with 19 bases remaining between them. Written as DNA, the CDR3 is TGTGCCAGCAGCCCCGGCAACCGGGACATAACTGAAGCTTTCTTT. Its protein is CASSPGNRDITEAFF.

V gene TRBV13 combines with J gene TRBJ2-7, with 9 nucleotides matching TRBD2. With V trimmed by 2 bases and J by 2 bases, 7 bases remained unmatched. The CDR3 totals 16 residues. Germline-derived CDR1 and CDR2 are PRHDT and FYEKMQ (reference sequence). The CDR3 DNA reads as TGTGCCAGCAGCTTAAGGGCTAGCGGGATAACCTACGAGCAGTACTTC. Translation gives CASSLRASGITYEQYF.

This clonotype came up many times. The chain combines TRBV7-2 with TRBJ2-7; weak D call: TRBD2 (5 bases). CDR3 length: 14 amino acids. V lost 5 bases to trimming and J lost 1 base, with 12 bases between them. Germline V gene data show CDR1 as SGHTA and CDR2 as FQGNSA. The CDR3 DNA sequence: TGTGCCAGCAGCCAGTCGGACTTATCCTACGAGCAGTACTTC. Protein product: CASSQSDLSYEQYF.

This clonotype was counted many times. This sequence joins TRBV12-3 or TRBV12-4 and TRBJ1-2, with TRBD1 matching over 7 bases. The J segment lost 6 bases and the V segment lost 3 bases, leaving 13 bases of the junction unmatched. The CDR3 is 16 residues long. CDR3 loop: CASSLAFGGGVDGYTF. As DNA, the CDR3 is TGTGCCAGCAGTTTGGCGTTCGGAGGGGGCGTTGATGGCTACACCTTC.

The chain joins TRBV6-9 to TRBJ2-7, with TRBD1 matching 9 bases. The junction had 16 bases not matched to a gene; V was cut back by 5 bases and J by 5 bases. Germline-derived CDR1 and CDR2 are MNHGY and SVAAGI. The CDR3 consists of 17 residues. CDR3 nucleotide sequence: TGTGCCAGCAGTCCAGCCCCTGGGACAGGGAAAATGAACGAGCAGTACTTC. Translated: CASSPAPGTGKMNEQYF.

This chain connects TRBV28 to TRBJ2-5; 8 bases fit TRBD1. Trimming took 4 bases from V and 5 from J; bases not matched to a gene: 3. This CDR3 contains 13 residues. Per germline, CDR1 MDHEN and CDR2 SYDVKM. In DNA form, the CDR3 reads TGTGCCAGCAGTTCAGGGGGCCGGGAGACCCAGTACTTC. Protein: CASSSGGRETQYF.

The chain couples TRBV12-5 to TRBJ1-3; 7 nucleotides match TRBD1. Trimming removed 5 bases from V and 2 bases from J; junction bases left unmatched: 6. The germline gives CDR1 LGHNT, CDR2 FRNRAP. CDR3 size: 15 residues. CDR3 in DNA: TGTGCTAGTGGTAAAACAGGGGAACCTGGAAACACCATATATTTT. This gives the protein CASGKTGEPGNTIYF. Complete variable domain (other parts from reference TRBV12-5 and TRBJ1-3): DARVTQTPRHKVTEMGQEVTMRCQPILGHNTVFWYRQTMMQGLELLAYFRNRAPLDDSGMPKDRFSAEMPDATLATLKIQPSEPRDSAVYFCASGKTGEPGNTIYFGEGSWLTVV.

The chain links TRBV12-3 or TRBV12-4 to TRBJ1-2; a possible D gene is TRBD1 (5 bases). The V end lost 8 bases, the J end lost 3 bases, and 19 bases lay between the germline ends. The CDR3 runs 15 residues. CDR3 DNA: TGTGCCAGCGCTTCCGACCCGGGGGTCTACTATGGCTACACCTTC. Its translation: CASASDPGVYYGYTF.

This clonotype was seen a single time. This chain uses TRBV6-1 with TRBJ1-2; TRBD1 matches 7 bases. CDR1 and CDR2 (germline): MNHNS, SASEGT. J gave up 4 bases and V 6 bases, and 14 bases lay outside the gene matches. This CDR3 has 16 residues. The DNA of the CDR3 is TGTGCCAGCAGGGGCGACAGGGATATTGGAGGCTATGGCTACACCTTC. Amino acids: CASRGDRDIGGYGYTF.

This rearrangement joins TRBV28 to TRBJ1-2, with D possibly TRBD1 on 5 matching bases. V was pared by 5 bases and J by 1 base, with 8 bases between. The CDR3 consists of 13 residues. From germline, CDR1 is MDHEN and CDR2 SYDVKM. The chain's CDR3 is CASSGASNYGYTF. The CDR3 DNA sequence: TGTGCCAGCAGTGGGGCAAGTAACTATGGCTACACCTTC.